The 20 T cell receptor beta chains in this list originate from one sample, sequenced in a study of blood T cell repertoires in COVID-19. Repertoires were generated with immunoSEQ multiplex PCR, while TCRdb's copy carries only in-frame clones and drops some. The sample has about 150,000 clones; about 79% are singletons. Material for sequencing was peripheral blood. The source is a woman aged 60 to 75 with acute or convalescent COVID-19.

V gene TRBV28 combines with J gene TRBJ1-2, with 8 nucleotides matching TRBD1. The V gene end was trimmed by 5 bases and the J gene end by 8 bases; junction bases not matched to a gene: 7. There are 13 residues in the CDR3. CDR1 and CDR2 from the germline V gene are MDHEN and SYDVKM. CDR3 protein: CASSQGQGRGYTF. The CDR3 region has the DNA TGTGCCAGCAGTCAAGGACAGGGCCGCGGCTACACCTTC.

The chain joins TRBV24-1 to TRBJ2-5; TRBD1 matches 8 bases. V gave up 3 bases and J gave up 7 bases; unmatched junction bases: 9. The CDR3 is made up of 15 amino acids. CDR1 and CDR2 from the germline V gene are KGHDR and SFDVKD. The CDR3 DNA reads TGTGCCACCAGTGATACGACAGGGGTTGGTGGGACCCAGTACTTC. This gives the protein CATSDTTGVGGTQYF.

This chain links TRBV28 with TRBJ2-1; TRBD1 agrees at 7 bases. V shed 6 bases and J 7 bases; nucleotides not matched to a gene: 9. From germline, CDR1 is MDHEN and CDR2 SYDVKM. The CDR3 consists of 14 residues. The CDR3 is CASSPTGYRNEQFF. The CDR3 nucleotides are TGTGCCAGCAGCCCGACAGGGTATAGGAATGAGCAGTTCTTC.

This chain uses TRBV3-1 (or the pseudogene TRBV3-2) with TRBJ1-5; no definite D call. CDR3 length: 13 amino acids. Between the trimmed V and J ends, which lost 1 base and 3 bases, there was a span of 4 bases. Germline V CDR1 and CDR2: LGHDT, YNNKEL (reference sequence). The CDR3 sequence: CASSQGHNQPQHF. In DNA, the CDR3 is TGTGCCAGCAGCCAAGGGCACAATCAGCCCCAGCATTTT.

Turning to this clone: A much larger clone lies a single base off, so this may be a read error. Other DNA sequences in the sample encode the same CDR3. The chain carries TRBV6-1 and TRBJ1-1, with D perhaps TRBD1 (5 bases). The V end lost 2 bases, the J end lost 8 bases, and 9 bases lay between the germline ends. This CDR3 spans 12 amino acids. Germline lookup yields CDR1 MNHNS and CDR2 SASEGT. The CDR3 protein is CASSEWTREAFF. The CDR3 nucleotides read TGTGCCAGCAGTGAATGGACACGAGAAGCTTTCTTT.

The table lists this clone with a count of one. The chain couples TRBV30 to TRBJ1-5; 9 bases fit TRBD1. This CDR3 is built from 17 residues. J gave up 0 bases and V 1 base, and 7 bases lay outside the gene matches. Looked up from germline, CDR1 is GTSNPN and CDR2 is SVGIG (reference sequence). Written as DNA, the CDR3 is TGTGCCTGGAGTGCGGGACAGGGTAGCAATAGCAATCAGCCCCAGCATTTT. It encodes CAWSAGQGSNSNQPQHF. Variable domain in full (rest from reference TRBV30 and TRBJ1-5): SQTIHQWPATLVQPVGSPLSLECTVEGTSNPNLYWYRQAAGRGLQLLFYSVGIGQISSEVPQNLSASRPQDRQFILSSKKLLLSDSGFYLCAWSAGQGSNSNQPQHFGDGTRLSIL.

The chain recombines TRBV9 with TRBJ2-3; 10 bases align to TRBD2. The CDR3 spans 17 residues. Germline values: CDR1 SGDLS, CDR2 YYNGEE. Trimming at V came to 2 bases and at J to 0 bases, leaving 6 bases not matched to a gene. The CDR3 region has the DNA TGTGCCAGCAGCGTGGCTAGCGGGGGCCGTAGCACAGATACGCAGTATTTT. The encoded protein is CASSVASGGRSTDTQYF.

The V call is TRBV9, the J call TRBJ2-7, with TRBD1 identical over 9 bases. V gave up 1 base and J gave up 3 bases; unmatched junction bases: 5. This CDR3 spans 15 amino acids. Germline CDR1 is SGDLS and CDR2 is YYNGEE. This CDR3 is CASSVNPTGGYEQYF. In nucleotides, the CDR3 is TGTGCCAGCAGCGTAAACCCGACAGGGGGCTACGAGCAGTACTTC. The full variable domain, completed using reference TRBV9 and TRBJ2-7, is DSGVTQTPKHLITATGQRVTLRCSPRSGDLSVYWYQQSLDQGLQFLIQYYNGEERAKGNILERFSAQQFPDLHSELNLSSLELGDSALYFCASSVNPTGGYEQYFGPGTRLTVT.

This chain links TRBV19 with TRBJ2-7; D gene uncertain. The germline V gene encodes CDR1 LNHDA and CDR2 SQIVND (reference sequence). The V and J ends lost 3 bases and 5 bases respectively, with 17 bases between them. This CDR3 is 15 amino acids long. The CDR3 bases are TGTGCCAGTAGTATTCTGGCAAGGCGTGCGGACGAGCAGTACTTC. It translates to CASSILARRADEQYF.

The V and J genes are TRBV3-1 (or the pseudogene TRBV3-2) and TRBJ2-5; 12 nucleotides align to TRBD2. CDR1 LGHDT and CDR2 YNNKEL come from the germline V gene (reference sequence). The CDR3 consists of 14 residues. J gave up 5 bases and V 6 bases, and 4 bases lay outside the gene matches. This chain's CDR3 is CASRGLAGTETQYF. The CDR3 region has the DNA TGTGCCAGCAGAGGACTAGCGGGGACGGAGACCCAGTACTTC.

CDR3 DNA sequence: TGTGCCAGCAGACCCAGGGACACTGAAGCTTTCTTT. It is translated as CASRPRDTEAFF. The genes are TRBV12-3 or TRBV12-4 and TRBJ1-1; tentatively, D is TRBD1 (5 bases). Deletions cut 6 bases from V and 3 bases from J, with 8 bases between. CDR3 size: 12 residues.

This chain connects TRBV15 to TRBJ2-2, with TRBD2 identical over 13 bases. The CDR3 runs 16 residues. Unmatched junction bases numbered 4, after V lost 4 bases and J lost 5 bases. CDR1 and CDR2 (germline): LNHNV, YYDKDF (reference sequence). The CDR3 sequence is CATSTGLAGRTGELFF. As DNA, the CDR3 is TGTGCCACCAGCACGGGACTAGCGGGGAGGACCGGGGAGCTGTTTTTT.

In its sample, this clone was seen once. The chain employs TRBV27 and TRBJ1-6, with D tentatively TRBD1 (5 bases). This CDR3 is 15 amino acids long. Germline V gives CDR1 MNHEY, CDR2 SMNVEV (reference sequence). V lost 5 bases to trimming and J lost 10 bases, with 18 bases between them. CDR3 loop: CASSLTGLPGSPLHF. The CDR3 DNA reads as TGTGCCAGCAGTCTCACGGGACTCCCCGGATCACCCCTCCACTTT.

The chain carries TRBV18 and TRBJ2-4; 12 bases line up with TRBD1. CDR1 and CDR2 (germline): KGHSH, LQKENI. Losses at the gene ends were 5 bases for V and 8 bases for J; bases not matched to a gene: 4. The CDR3 consists of 14 residues. CDR3: CASSGGQGADIQYF. The CDR3 bases are TGTGCCAGCTCAGGGGGACAGGGGGCAGACATTCAGTACTTC.

With regard to this clone: Other DNA sequences of this sample code for an identical CDR3. The chain uses TRBV14 and TRBJ2-5; weak D call: TRBD1 (5 bases). Germline V CDR1 and CDR2: SGHDN, FVKESK. Trimming removed 2 bases from V and 2 bases from J, with 9 bases in between. The CDR3 is 14 residues long. The chain's CDR3 is CASSQLDSQETQYF. The CDR3 nucleotides are TGTGCCAGCAGCCAACTTGACAGTCAAGAGACCCAGTACTTC. Full variable domain (outside the CDR3, taken from reference TRBV14 and TRBJ2-5): EAGVTQFPSHSVIEKGQTVTLRCDPISGHDNLYWYRRVMGKEIKFLLHFVKESKQDESGMPNNRFLAERTGGTYSTLKVQPAELEDSGVYFCASSQLDSQETQYFGPGTRLLVL.

The chain combines TRBV30 with TRBJ1-2; possibly TRBD1 for D (6 bases). The CDR3 is 20 amino acids. Germline loops: CDR1 GTSNPN, CDR2 SVGIG (reference sequence). The V and J ends lost 0 bases and 4 bases respectively, with 30 bases between them. Here the CDR3 DNA reads TGTGCCTGGAGTGTACGGTCAGGGGTTGGAGTCTCCCCCCGTCGCTATGGCTACACCTTC. This encodes CAWSVRSGVGVSPRRYGYTF.

The chain has TRBV7-2 and TRBJ1-4; the D is unclear. From germline, CDR1 is SGHTA and CDR2 FQGNSA. This CDR3 is built from 14 residues. Trimming removed 5 bases at V and 3 bases at J, with 10 bases between. The CDR3 DNA reads TGTGCCAGCAGCCTCCGGGAGTCTAATGAAAAACTGTTTTTT. Translating gives CASSLRESNEKLFF. The full variable domain, with the rest looked up from reference TRBV7-2 and TRBJ1-4, is GAGVSQSPSNKVTEKGKDVELRCDPISGHTALYWYRQSLGQGLEFLIYFQGNSAPDKSGLPSDRFSAERTGGSVSTLTIQRTQQEDSAVYLCASSLRESNEKLFFGSGTQLSVL.

This chain connects TRBV12-3 or TRBV12-4 to TRBJ2-2, with D unresolved. V gave up 1 base and J gave up 9 bases, with 6 bases separating them. The CDR3 length is 12 residues. CDR3 nucleotide sequence: TGTGCCAGCAGTTTAGTCTCGTGGGAGCTGTTTTTT. It specifies CASSLVSWELFF.

The rearrangement links TRBV11-3 to TRBJ2-3; 7 positions match TRBD1. With 1 base clipped from V and 1 base from J, the junction kept 2 bases outside the gene matches. Germline V CDR1 and CDR2: SGHNT, YENEEA. The CDR3 has 15 amino acids. The CDR3, as DNA: TGTGCCAGCAGCTTAGGGCAGGGGGGCACAGATACGCAGTATTTT. Protein product: CASSLGQGGTDTQYF.

This clone was seen a handful of times. V gene TRBV28 combines with J gene TRBJ1-5; D ambiguous. There are 17 residues in the CDR3. Germline loops: CDR1 MDHEN, CDR2 SYDVKM. Trimming stripped 3 bases from V and 2 bases from J, with 17 bases between. In nucleotides, the CDR3 is TGTGCCAGCAGTTTCGAGGGTGTCGGGCTGGGCAATCAGCCCCAGCATTTT. It is translated as CASSFEGVGLGNQPQHF. The full variable domain, in which reference TRBV28 and TRBJ1-5 provide the parts outside the CDR3, is DVKVTQSSRYLVKRTGEKVFLECVQDMDHENMFWYRQDPGLGLRLIYFSYDVKMKEKGDIPEGYSVSREKKERFSLILESASTNQTSMYLCASSFEGVGLGNQPQHFGDGTRLSIL.